This T cell receptor (beta chain) comes out of a study of cytomegalovirus exposure and HLA in healthy donors (dated by TCRdb to about 2017). Some background on the complete study: According to an earlier analysis of 587 of the donors, 200 million or so T cells yielded 117 million unique TCR beta sequences and about 280 Gb of sequence data. Besides the first cohort of under 700 subjects, a separate validation cohort made up of 95 to 150 different subjects was used. An early release that covered about 600 HLA-typed donors contained approximately 300 gigabases of sequencing data and tens of millions of unique TCR sequences. The T cell repertoires of under 700 subjects were profiled by immunosequencing and related to cytomegalovirus serostatus. Among the roughly 400 genotyped donors, approximately 77% belonged to the genetic ancestry cluster associated with self-reported Caucasian donors. To predict cytomegalovirus infection status, the study combined high-throughput TCR immunosequencing, statistical association of individual TCRs with disease status, and machine learning. An earlier analysis of 587 of the donors used high-throughput TCR beta sequencing to judge whether each TCR beta V gene segment behaved as functional or pseudogenic. Because of strong linkage in the cohort, roughly five DR-DQ haplotypes were treated as single units for association and clustering. A later analysis re-examined previously published TCR beta repertoires from more than 650 donors and added high-resolution HLA genotyping to investigate patterns of TCR occurrence. A later genetic analysis used genome-wide SNP genotypes for about 65% of the 666 donors, treating that subset as a discovery cohort. The later analysis used no new phenotypic data to find candidate immune exposures, relying instead on TCR beta sequences and their occurrence across donors. Typing coverage varied by locus: roughly 620-640 donors for A, B, C, DRB1 and DQB1; approximately 500 for DQA1; 606 for DPA1; under 490 for DPB1. HLA typing covered class I and class II loci at four-digit resolution. Donor age, sex, ethnicity and CMV serostatus were compiled together with the repertoire data. The study was designed to test whether signatures of past pathogen exposure could be identified by cataloging public T cell receptors. Among over 350 genotyped donors of the cohort, an average of approximately 230,000 unique TCR beta nucleotide sequences were sequenced per donor, roughly a sixth of them non-productive. Every discovery cohort repertoire had been produced on one sequencing platform. General conclusions and limits of the study: A further reported finding was that TCR beta sequences accurately predicted the HLA-A and HLA-B alleles for most subjects in the first cohort. Because counts were too low, roughly 18 rarely observed V segments, including chromosome 9 orphons, were left out of the earlier analysis of roughly 600 of the donors. In vitro tests confirmed that a few of the cytomegalovirus-associated TCR beta chains recognize cytomegalovirus antigens. The 87-base-pair reads could not distinguish some IMGT-functional V segments, including TRBV6-2 and TRBV6-3, so those segments were excluded. Compared with the approximately 710-donor mean, donors in an Asian-associated ancestry cluster had fewer N-insertions in productive TCRs, according to a later genetic analysis. Because HLA typing was missing for some donors at each locus, association tests included only the typed subset. Presence/absence analyses assumed roughly uniform sequencing depth across donors, an assumption that may not hold. In this cohort, only TCR beta chains were sequenced, and detectable features were limited by the absence of alpha or paired-chain data. Linkage disequilibrium might explain the correlated functional status among segregating V segments, but an unknown experimental factor could not be ruled out. A later analysis found that TCR association rates varied across HLA loci, with DRB1 alleles showing the most associated TCRs and HLA-C alleles the fewest. A later analysis associated about 18,000 TCR beta sequences with specific HLA alleles at a false discovery rate of 0.05. An association between a missense DCLRE1C variant and V-gene and J-gene trimming of TCR beta chains was found in a later genetic analysis and replicated in an independent cohort. Compared with equally common non-associated chains, HLA-associated TCR beta chains in a later analysis were more clonally expanded and had lower generation probabilities. Several of the top co-occurrence clusters appeared to be linked to parvovirus B19, influenza, CMV and Epstein-Barr virus, according to a later analysis. Immune exposure information for the cohort was limited to CMV serostatus. While some public TCRs were present in many individuals, most TCR sequences turned up only very rarely across donors. When HLA alleles, especially DR and DQ, strongly co-occurred, attributing TCR associations to individual alleles was difficult. The classifier was reported to diagnose cytomegalovirus status with high specificity and sensitivity in both the original and validation cohorts. A cluster of highly shared sequence variants was judged likely to represent a technical artifact of the sequencing pipeline. According to the authors, the approach could potentially be generalized to other disease states and immunological phenotypes. An earlier analysis of around 500 of the donors showed that most TCR beta V segments appeared in productive rearrangements either about 87% or about 30% of the time, which broadly matched IMGT annotations. In a later analysis, most CMV-associated TCR beta chains were found to appear HLA-restricted, with HLA associations seemingly driven largely by CMV exposure. A total of 164 TCR beta chains were listed by the study as associated with cytomegalovirus.

V and J lose 5 bases and 5 bases, and a span of 13 bases separates them. The CDR3 contains 14 residues, cysteine and phenylalanine counted. The kept DNA is CDR3 alone, 42 bases in frame from the first base. The germline V gene sets CDR1 to SGHTA and CDR2 to FQGNSA. The cohort comprised more than 550 healthy bone marrow donors. Cohort members were all nominally healthy when sampled, although unrecorded immune exposures were likely present. Of the 666 cohort members, approximately 280 had positive CMV serostatus and 350 to 400 had negative CMV serostatus, and CMV serostatus was not recorded for the donor. A peripheral blood sample was provided by each donor, and peripheral blood mononuclear cells were used for TCR beta sequencing. Genomic DNA was extracted from the blood cell samples with the Qiagen DNeasy Blood Extraction Kit. The library relied on the immunoSEQ multiplex PCR assay. A mixture of 60 forward primers for TCR Vbeta segments and 13 reverse primers for TCR Jbeta segments was used in the multiplex PCR. A multiplex PCR assay on genomic DNA amplified the CDR3 region of rearranged TCR beta genes. The amplified TCR beta libraries were sequenced on the Illumina HiSeq System as 87-base-pair reads. Processing in the source paper ran as follows. In a later analysis, roughly 80 million unique TCR beta chains were counted across the 650 to 700 repertoires, and roughly 9.9 million of these chains were shared by at least two donors. A nearest-neighbor algorithm error-corrected the raw reads and collapsed the reads into unique sequences, merging closely related sequences to remove PCR and sequencing errors. V, D and J gene segments were assigned by aligning CDR3 sequences to IMGT reference sequences. Each retained sequence needed at least a six-nucleotide match to both a V gene segment and a J gene segment. Rearrangements were called productive when the CDR3 lacked stop codons and stayed in frame with V and J; all others were non-productive. CDR3 was defined according to IMGT convention as the region running from the second conserved V-encoded cysteine to the conserved J-encoded phenylalanine. Sequences without an unambiguous match to a single V gene segment were excluded from the earlier analysis of over 500 of the donors. An earlier analysis of over 450 of the donors classified V segments as functional when productive rearrangements were above 56.7% and as segregating when the standard deviation between donors was above 5%. To diagnose cytomegalovirus status from the catalog of TCR beta chain sequences, a statistical classification framework was built. In a later analysis, TCR nucleotide sequences were compared against IMGT/GENE-DB human TR gene sequences so that V and J genes could be assigned. The TCRdist pipeline was used in a later analysis to assign CDR3 sequences and most-parsimonious VDJ recombination scenarios. A later analysis defined each TCR beta chain by its CDR3 amino acid sequence plus V-gene family, and excluded reads lacking a unique V-gene family. As a way to deal with suspected cross-contamination and a sequencing artifact, a later analysis dropped nearly 600 nucleotide sequences that were highly shared and had low generation probability. In a later analysis, a clonal expansion index was calculated for each public chain from normalized within-repertoire ranks of inferred template counts. Generation probabilities in a later analysis came from a VDJ recombination model fitted to out-of-frame rearrangements, and those results were checked against IGoR. In a later analysis, hypergeometric tests were used to score TCR-TCR, TCR-HLA and TCR-CMV co-occurrence, with a repertoire-size bias correction applied to TCR pairs. A later analysis estimated false discovery rates by permuting HLA or CMV assignments 20 times. A later analysis grouped co-occurring TCRs with DBSCAN, adding TCRdist sequence similarity when clustering within HLA-allele-positive subsets. Co-occurrence clustering excluded repertoires with fewer than 30,000 or more than 120,000 public chains, plus five with anomalous nucleotide sharing. The table was pulled from immuneACCESS by TCRdb, which kept in-frame rearrangements only. Such tables lose some clones; where checked, under half of the loss comes from unresolved V genes, and the rest has no known cause. V and J calls and clone size come straight from that table; D and trimming were deduced from the DNA. This sample comprises 120,000 or so clones, roughly 82% of them detected only once. The ten most abundant clones make up approximately 3.7% of the sample.

Comments on this clone: Its antigen target is currently unknown. Per-nucleotide qualities are absent, and no much larger clonotype sits a single base away.

This sequence originates from a human donor in good health. Sequencing was performed on PBMCs. The chain was built from TRBV7-2 and TRBJ1-5; a tentative D match to TRBD1 spans 6 bases. The CDR3 region has the sequence CASSPRGGDQPQHF. The DNA is as follows: TGTGCCAGCAGCCCTAGGGGGGGGGATCAGCCCCAGCATTTT. When the CDR3 is completed using the reference TRBV7-2 and TRBJ1-5 genes on either side, the full variable domain is GAGVSQSPSNKVTEKGKDVELRCDPISGHTALYWYRQSLGQGLEFLIYFQGNSAPDKSGLPSDRFSAERTGGSVSTLTIQRTQQEDSAVYLCASSPRGGDQPQHFGDGTRLSIL.